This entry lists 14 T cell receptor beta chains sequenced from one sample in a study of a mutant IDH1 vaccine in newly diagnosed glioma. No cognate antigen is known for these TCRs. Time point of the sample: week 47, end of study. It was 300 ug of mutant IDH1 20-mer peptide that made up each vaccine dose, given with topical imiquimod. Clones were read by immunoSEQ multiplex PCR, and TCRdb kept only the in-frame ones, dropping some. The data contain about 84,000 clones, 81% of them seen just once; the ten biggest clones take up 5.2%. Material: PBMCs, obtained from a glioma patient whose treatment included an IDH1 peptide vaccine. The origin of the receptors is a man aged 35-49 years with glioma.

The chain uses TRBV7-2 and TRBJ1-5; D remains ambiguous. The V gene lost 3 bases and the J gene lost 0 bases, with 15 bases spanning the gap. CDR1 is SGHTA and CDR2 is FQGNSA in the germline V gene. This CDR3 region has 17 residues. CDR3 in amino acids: CASSLDGVHYSNQPQHF. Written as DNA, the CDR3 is TGTGCCAGCAGCTTGGACGGCGTACATTATAGCAATCAGCCCCAGCATTTT.

CDR3 bases: TGTGCCACCAGCAGACCGGCCAGGGGGCGAGGTCAGCCCCAGCATTTT. Encoded protein: CATSRPARGRGQPQHF. The chain employs TRBV15 and TRBJ1-5; 8 bases line up with TRBD1. The J segment lost 6 bases and the V segment lost 2 bases, leaving 9 bases of the junction unmatched. Germline CDR1 is LNHNV and CDR2 is YYDKDF (reference sequence). This CDR3 comprises 16 residues.

The CDR3 DNA is TGTGCCAGCAGCCCCGTTTATACCAAGACCGGGGAGCTGTTTTTT. It yields the protein CASSPVYTKTGELFF. The V gene is TRBV5-5, the J gene TRBJ2-2; D not resolved. V was shortened by 4 bases and J by 5 bases, with 15 bases between the two germline ends. The CDR3 is made up of 15 amino acids. From germline, CDR1 is SGHKS and CDR2 YYEKEE (reference sequence).

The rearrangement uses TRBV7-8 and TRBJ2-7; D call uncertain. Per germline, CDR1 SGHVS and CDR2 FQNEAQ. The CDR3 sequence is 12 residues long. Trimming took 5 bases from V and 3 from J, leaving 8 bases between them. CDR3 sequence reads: CASSRRSYEQYF. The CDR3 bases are TGTGCCAGCAGCCGGCGGAGCTACGAGCAGTACTTC.

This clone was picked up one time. The CDR3 here is CASSFPSTNEKLFF. CDR3 DNA sequence: TGTGCCAGCAGCTTCCCTTCAACTAATGAAAAACTGTTTTTT. The V call is TRBV5-5, the J call TRBJ1-4, with D unclear. The germline V and J ends were trimmed by 2 bases and 0 bases, with 5 bases remaining between them. The germline V gene encodes CDR1 SGHKS and CDR2 YYEKEE (reference sequence). There are 14 residues in the CDR3.

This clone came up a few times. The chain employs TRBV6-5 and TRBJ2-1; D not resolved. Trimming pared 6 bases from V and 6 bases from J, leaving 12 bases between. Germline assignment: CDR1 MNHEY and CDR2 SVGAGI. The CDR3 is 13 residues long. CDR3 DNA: TGTGCCAGCAGCCACTTTAAGGGCAATGAGCAGTTCTTC. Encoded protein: CASSHFKGNEQFF.

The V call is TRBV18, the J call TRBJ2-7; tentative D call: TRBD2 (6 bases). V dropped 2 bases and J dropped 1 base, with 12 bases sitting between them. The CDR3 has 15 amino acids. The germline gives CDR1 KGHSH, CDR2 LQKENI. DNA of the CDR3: TGTGCCAGCTCACCAAGGGACGGGGGTTCCTACGAGCAGTACTTC. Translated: CASSPRDGGSYEQYF.

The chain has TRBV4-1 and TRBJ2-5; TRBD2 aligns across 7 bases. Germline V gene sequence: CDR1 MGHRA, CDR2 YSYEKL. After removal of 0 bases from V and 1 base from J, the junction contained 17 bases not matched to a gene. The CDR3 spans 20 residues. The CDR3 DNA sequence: TGCGCCAGCAGCCAAGAAGGGTTTAAGGGGTTGAGCGGGACCCAAGAGACCCAGTACTTC. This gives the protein CASSQEGFKGLSGTQETQYF.

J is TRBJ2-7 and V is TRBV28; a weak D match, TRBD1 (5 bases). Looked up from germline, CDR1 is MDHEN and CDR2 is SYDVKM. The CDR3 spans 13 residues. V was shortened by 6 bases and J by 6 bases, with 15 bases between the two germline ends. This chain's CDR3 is CASSPGYSGEQYF. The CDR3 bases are TGTGCCAGCAGCCCAGGGTATTCGGGCGAGCAGTACTTC. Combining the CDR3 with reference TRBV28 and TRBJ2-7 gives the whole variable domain DVKVTQSSRYLVKRTGEKVFLECVQDMDHENMFWYRQDPGLGLRLIYFSYDVKMKEKGDIPEGYSVSREKKERFSLILESASTNQTSMYLCASSPGYSGEQYFGPGTRLTVT.

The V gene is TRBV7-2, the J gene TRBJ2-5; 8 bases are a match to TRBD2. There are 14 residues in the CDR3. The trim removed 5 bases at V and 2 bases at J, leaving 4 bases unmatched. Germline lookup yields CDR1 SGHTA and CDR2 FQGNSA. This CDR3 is CASSPLADQETQYF. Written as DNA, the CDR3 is TGTGCCAGCAGCCCACTAGCGGATCAAGAGACCCAGTACTTC.

CDR3 in amino acids: CASTMDLGLREQYF. The CDR3 DNA sequence: TGTGCCAGCACCATGGACCTTGGTTTGAGGGAGCAGTACTTC. J is TRBJ2-7 and V is TRBV7-2; no clear D. The germline V gene encodes CDR1 SGHTA and CDR2 FQGNSA. The CDR3 consists of 14 residues. V gave up 7 bases and J gave up 7 bases, with 20 bases separating them.

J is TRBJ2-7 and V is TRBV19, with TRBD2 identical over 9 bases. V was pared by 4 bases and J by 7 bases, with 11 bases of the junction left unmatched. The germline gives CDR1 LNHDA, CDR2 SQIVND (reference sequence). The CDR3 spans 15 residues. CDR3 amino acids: CASSKAAGGPREQYF. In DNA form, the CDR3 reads TGTGCCAGTAGTAAGGCGGCGGGAGGGCCGCGTGAGCAGTACTTC.

The CDR3 here is CASSGYSGETQYF. The DNA of the CDR3 is TGTGCCAGCAGCGGATACTCTGGGGAGACCCAGTACTTC. The gene calls are TRBV7-9 and TRBJ2-5; D gene uncertain. Germline V gene data show CDR1 as SEHNR and CDR2 as FQNEAQ (reference sequence). Between the trimmed V and J ends, which lost 5 bases and 5 bases, there was a span of 12 bases. The CDR3 has 13 residues.

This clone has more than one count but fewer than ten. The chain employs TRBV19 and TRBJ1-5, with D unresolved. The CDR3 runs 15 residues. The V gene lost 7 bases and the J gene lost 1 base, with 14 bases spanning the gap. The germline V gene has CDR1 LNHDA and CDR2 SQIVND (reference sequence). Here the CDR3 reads CASTPLGLSNQPQHF. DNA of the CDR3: TGTGCCAGTACTCCATTAGGGCTGAGCAATCAGCCCCAGCATTTT.